The clone carrying this T cell receptor (beta chain) occurred once. The antigen is unknown. Germline V gene lookup returns CDR1 SNHLY and CDR2 FYNNEI. The J segment lost 0 bases and the V segment lost 1 base, leaving 6 bases of the junction unmatched. The CDR3 covers 16 residues. The data belong to a study of cytomegalovirus exposure and HLA in healthy donors. Profiled with immunoSEQ multiplex PCR; TCRdb holds only in-frame clones, not every one. The sample records some 77,000 clones, approximately 94% being singletons. Study-wide points: Cytomegalovirus association was listed for 164 TCR beta chains.

V is TRBV2 and J is TRBJ2-7; TRBD1 matches 7 bases. The sequencing input was PBMCs. The clonotype comes from a man aged 18 to 35 in good health and CMV-seropositive. The chain's CDR3 is CASSEGATGASYEQYF. The CDR3 nucleotides are TGTGCCAGCAGTGAAGGGGCCACAGGGGCCTCCTACGAGCAGTACTTC.